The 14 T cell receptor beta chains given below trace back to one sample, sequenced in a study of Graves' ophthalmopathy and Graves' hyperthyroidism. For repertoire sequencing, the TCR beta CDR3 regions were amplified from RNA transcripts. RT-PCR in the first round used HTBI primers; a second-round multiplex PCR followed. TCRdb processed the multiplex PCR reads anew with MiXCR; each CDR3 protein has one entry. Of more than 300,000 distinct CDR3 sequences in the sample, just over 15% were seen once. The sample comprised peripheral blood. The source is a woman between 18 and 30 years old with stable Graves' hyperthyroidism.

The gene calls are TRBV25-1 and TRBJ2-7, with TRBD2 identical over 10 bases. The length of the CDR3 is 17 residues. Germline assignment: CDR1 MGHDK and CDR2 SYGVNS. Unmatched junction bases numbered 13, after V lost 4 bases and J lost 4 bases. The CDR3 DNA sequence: TGTGCCAGCAGTGTTGCGAGCGGGGGGGCCAAGGGGTACGAGCAGTACTTC. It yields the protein CASSVASGGAKGYEQYF.

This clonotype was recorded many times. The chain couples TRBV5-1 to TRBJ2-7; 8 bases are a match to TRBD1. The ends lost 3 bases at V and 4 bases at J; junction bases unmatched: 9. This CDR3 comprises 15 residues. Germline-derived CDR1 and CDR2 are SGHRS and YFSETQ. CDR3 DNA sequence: TGCGCCAGCAGCTCAGCCGGGACAGGCCCATACGAGCAGTACTTC. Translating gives CASSSAGTGPYEQYF.

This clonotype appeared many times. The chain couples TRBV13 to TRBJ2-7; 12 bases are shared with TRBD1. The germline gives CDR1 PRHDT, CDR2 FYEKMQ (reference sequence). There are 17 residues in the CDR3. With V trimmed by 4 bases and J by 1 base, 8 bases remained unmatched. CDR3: CASSSEGGQGASYEQYF. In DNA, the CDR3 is TGTGCCAGCAGCTCCGAGGGGGGACAGGGGGCGTCCTACGAGCAGTACTTC.

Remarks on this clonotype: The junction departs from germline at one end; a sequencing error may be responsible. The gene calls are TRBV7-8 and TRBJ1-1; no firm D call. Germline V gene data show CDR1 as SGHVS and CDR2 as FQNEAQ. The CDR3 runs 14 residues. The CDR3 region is CASSLGARNTDAFF. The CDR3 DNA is TGTGCCAGCAGCTTAGGAGCGCGGAACACTGACGCTTTCTTT.

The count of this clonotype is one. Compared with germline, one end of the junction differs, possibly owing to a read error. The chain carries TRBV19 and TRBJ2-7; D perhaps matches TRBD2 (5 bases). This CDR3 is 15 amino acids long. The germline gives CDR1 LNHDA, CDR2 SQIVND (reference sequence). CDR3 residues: CASNRGPGDAYEQYF. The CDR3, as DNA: TGCGCCAGCAACCGAGGGCCTGGCGATGCCTACGAGCAGTACTTC.

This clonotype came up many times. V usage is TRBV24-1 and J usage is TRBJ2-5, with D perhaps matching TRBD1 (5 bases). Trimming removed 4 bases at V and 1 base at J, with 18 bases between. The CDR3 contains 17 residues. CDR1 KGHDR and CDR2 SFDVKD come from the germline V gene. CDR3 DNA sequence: TGTGCCACCAGTGACCCACGGGCAACAGGAATCCAAGAGACCCAGTACTTC. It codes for CATSDPRATGIQETQYF.

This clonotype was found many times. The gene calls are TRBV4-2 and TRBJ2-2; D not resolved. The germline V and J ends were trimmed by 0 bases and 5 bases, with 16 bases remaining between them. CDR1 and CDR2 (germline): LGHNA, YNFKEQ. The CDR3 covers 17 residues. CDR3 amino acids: CASSQEKVGYITGELFF. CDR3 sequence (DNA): TGTGCCAGCAGCCAAGAGAAGGTCGGCTACATAACCGGGGAGCTGTTTTTT.

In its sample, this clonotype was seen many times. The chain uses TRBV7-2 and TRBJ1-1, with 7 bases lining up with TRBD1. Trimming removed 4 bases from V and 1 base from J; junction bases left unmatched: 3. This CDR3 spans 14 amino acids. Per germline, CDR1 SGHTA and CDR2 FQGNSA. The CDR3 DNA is TGTGCCAGCAGCTCCAGGACAGGGAACACTGAAGCTTTCTTT. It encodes CASSSRTGNTEAFF. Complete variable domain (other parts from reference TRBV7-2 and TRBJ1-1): GAGVSQSPSNKVTEKGKDVELRCDPISGHTALYWYRQSLGQGLEFLIYFQGNSAPDKSGLPSDRFSAERTGGSVSTLTIQRTQQEDSAVYLCASSSRTGNTEAFFGQGTRLTVV.

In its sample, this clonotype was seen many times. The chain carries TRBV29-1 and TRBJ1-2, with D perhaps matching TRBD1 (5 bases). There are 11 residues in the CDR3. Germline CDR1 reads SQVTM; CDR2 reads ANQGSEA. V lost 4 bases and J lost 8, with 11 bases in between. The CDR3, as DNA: TGCAGCGTTGGTAGAGGGGAGGGCTACACCTTC. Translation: CSVGRGEGYTF.

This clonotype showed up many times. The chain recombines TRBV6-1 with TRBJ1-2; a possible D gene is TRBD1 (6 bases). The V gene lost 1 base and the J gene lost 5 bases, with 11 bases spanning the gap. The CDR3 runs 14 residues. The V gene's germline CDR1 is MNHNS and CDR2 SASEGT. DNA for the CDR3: TGTGCCAGCAGTGAAGGAAGGGGGTCGTATGGCTACACCTTC. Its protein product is CASSEGRGSYGYTF.

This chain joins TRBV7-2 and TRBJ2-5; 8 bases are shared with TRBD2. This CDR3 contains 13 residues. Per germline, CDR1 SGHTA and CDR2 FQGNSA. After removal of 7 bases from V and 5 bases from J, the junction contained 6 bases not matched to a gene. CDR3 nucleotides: TGTGCCAGCAACCGGGGGGGCGGGGAGACCCAGTACTTC. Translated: CASNRGGGETQYF.

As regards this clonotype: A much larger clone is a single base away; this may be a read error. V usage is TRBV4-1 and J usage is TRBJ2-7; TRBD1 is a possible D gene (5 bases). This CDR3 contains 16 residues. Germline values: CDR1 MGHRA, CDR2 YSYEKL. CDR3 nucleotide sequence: TGCGCCAGCAGCCAAGGTTGGGGCGAGTCATCCTACGATCAGTACTTC. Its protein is CASSQGWGESSYDQYF.

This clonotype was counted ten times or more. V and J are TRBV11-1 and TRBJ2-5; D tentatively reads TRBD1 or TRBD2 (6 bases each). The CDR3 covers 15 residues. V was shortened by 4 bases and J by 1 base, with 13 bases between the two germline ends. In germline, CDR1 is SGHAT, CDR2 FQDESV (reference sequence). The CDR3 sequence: CASSSRGVIQETQYF. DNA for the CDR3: TGTGCCAGCAGCTCGAGGGGGGTCATCCAAGAGACCCAGTACTTC. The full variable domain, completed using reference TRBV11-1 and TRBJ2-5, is EAEVAQSPRYKITEKSQAVAFWCDPISGHATLYWYRQILGQGPELLVQFQDESVVDDSQLPKDRFSAERLKGVDSTLKIQPAELGDSAMYLCASSSRGVIQETQYFGPGTRLLVL.

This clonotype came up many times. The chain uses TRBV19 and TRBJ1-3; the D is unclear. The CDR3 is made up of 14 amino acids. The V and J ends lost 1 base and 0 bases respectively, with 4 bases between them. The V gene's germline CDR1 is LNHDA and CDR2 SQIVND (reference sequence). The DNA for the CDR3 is TGTGCCAGTAGTATAGCCAACTCTGGAAACACCATATATTTT. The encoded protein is CASSIANSGNTIYF.